This TCR beta chain came from a study of blood T cell repertoires in COVID-19. Sequencing was performed with immunoSEQ multiplex PCR; in TCRdb, only in-frame clones are kept and a portion is missing. Here the sample spans fewer than 250,000 clones, approximately 89% being singletons. V was pared by 4 bases and J by 5 bases, with 8 bases of the junction left unmatched. Germline assignment: CDR1 SGHRS and CDR2 YFSETQ. The CDR3 consists of 15 residues. V and J are TRBV5-1 and TRBJ1-5, with TRBD1 identical over 8 bases. The sequence came from a woman aged 55-69 years who had recovered from COVID-19. The source material was peripheral blood. The CDR3 loop reads CASSTGTGRDQPQHF. As DNA, the CDR3 is TGCGCCAGCAGCACCGGGACAGGACGGGATCAGCCCCAGCATTTT.